This T cell receptor beta chain was retrieved from a study of T cell responses to AZD1222 COVID-19 vaccine. As regards this clone: The antigen is not known.

The CDR3 extends over 13 amino acids. Per the germline V gene, CDR1 is LNHDA and CDR2 is SQIVND (reference sequence). V lost 5 bases and J 7 bases, leaving 11 bases between the germline ends. Study-level points and caveats: Only 5 or 6 people who got AZD1222 tested seropositive at baseline. Donors were chiefly white British, with a greater number of females, and clonal diversity was perhaps underestimated. CD4 TCRs covered the whole spike, strongest at regions 160-218 and 743-854. Sampling that yielded the repertoires occurred only after the peak T cell response.

Some clones are missing from TCRdb's copy, which holds only in-frame ones; the method was immunoSEQ multiplex PCR. The sample shows 100,000 to 150,000 clones, approximately 90% of them seen only once. The V and J genes are TRBV19 and TRBJ1-4; a possible D gene is TRBD1 (6 bases). The origin of this receptor is an adult in good health. The input for sequencing was peripheral blood, taken on day 0 of AZD1222 vaccination. CDR3 region: CASSPTGTEKLFF. CDR3 nucleotides: TGTGCCAGTAGTCCCACAGGGACTGAAAAACTGTTTTTT.